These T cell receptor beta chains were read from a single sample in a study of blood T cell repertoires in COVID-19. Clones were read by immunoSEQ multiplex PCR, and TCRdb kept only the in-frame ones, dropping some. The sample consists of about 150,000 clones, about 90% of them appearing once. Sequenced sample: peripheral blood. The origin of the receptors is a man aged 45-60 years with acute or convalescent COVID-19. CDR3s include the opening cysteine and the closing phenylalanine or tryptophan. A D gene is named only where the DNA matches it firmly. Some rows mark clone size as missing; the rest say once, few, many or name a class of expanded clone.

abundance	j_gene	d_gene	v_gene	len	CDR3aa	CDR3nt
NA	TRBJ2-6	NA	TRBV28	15	CASMGRYSGANVLTF	TGTGCCAGCATGGGCCGCTACTCTGGGGCCAACGTCCTGACTTTC
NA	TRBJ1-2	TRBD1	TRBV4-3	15	CASSRSGQQSYGYTF	TGCGCCAGCAGCCGCTCGGGACAGCAGTCCTATGGCTACACCTTC
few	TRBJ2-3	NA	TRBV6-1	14	CASSTGSERDTQYF	TGTGCCAGCAGCACCGGGTCAGAGAGAGATACGCAGTATTTT
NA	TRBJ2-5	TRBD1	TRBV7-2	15	CASSLGGDREETQYF	TGTGCCAGCAGCTTAGGGGGGGACAGGGAAGAGACCCAGTACTTC
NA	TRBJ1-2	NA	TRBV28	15	CASSSGRGAGYGYTF	TGTGCCAGCAGTTCCGGACGGGGAGCCGGGTATGGCTACACCTTC
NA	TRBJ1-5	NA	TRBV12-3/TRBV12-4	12	CASSFPGQPQHF	TGTGCCAGCAGTTTCCCAGGACAGCCCCAGCATTTT
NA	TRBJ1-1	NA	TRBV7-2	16	CASSLLPGAVYTEAFF	TGTGCCAGCAGCTTATTGCCAGGGGCGGTTTACACTGAAGCTTTCTTT
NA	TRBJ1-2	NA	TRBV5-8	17	CASSLDRAVRSNYGYTF	TGTGCCAGCAGCTTGGACAGGGCGGTACGATCTAACTATGGCTACACCTTC
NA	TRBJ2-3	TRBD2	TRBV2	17	CASIYGLAGGPPDTQYF	TGTGCCAGCATATACGGACTAGCGGGGGGGCCCCCAGATACGCAGTATTTT
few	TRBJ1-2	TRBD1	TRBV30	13	CAWSVTGAGGYTF	TGTGCCTGGAGTGTAACAGGGGCGGGCGGCTACACCTTC
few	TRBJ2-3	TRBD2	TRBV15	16	CATSKRGALPTDTQYF	TGTGCCACCAGCAAGCGGGGGGCCCTTCCCACAGATACGCAGTATTTT
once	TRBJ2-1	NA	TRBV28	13	CASKAGSYNEQFF	TGTGCCAGCAAGGCAGGCTCCTACAATGAGCAGTTCTTC
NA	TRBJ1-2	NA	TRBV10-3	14	CATQPGQGEGGYTF	TGTGCCACCCAACCGGGACAAGGGGAGGGGGGCTACACCTTC
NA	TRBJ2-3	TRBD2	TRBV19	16	CASSPTSGSLTDTQYF	TGTGCCAGTAGTCCGACTAGCGGGAGCCTTACAGATACGCAGTATTTT
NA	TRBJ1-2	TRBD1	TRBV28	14	CASSGTGGLYGYTF	TGTGCCAGCAGTGGAACAGGGGGACTCTATGGCTACACCTTC
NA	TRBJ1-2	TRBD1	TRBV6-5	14	CASSYGRGADGYTF	TGTGCCAGCAGTTACGGCAGGGGGGCTGATGGCTACACCTTC
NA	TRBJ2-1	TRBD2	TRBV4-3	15	CASSQDERGNNEQFF	TGCGCCAGCAGCCAAGATGAGCGGGGGAACAATGAGCAGTTCTTC
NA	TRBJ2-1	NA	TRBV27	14	CASSFWLTYNEQFF	TGTGCCAGCAGTTTTTGGCTGACCTACAATGAGCAGTTCTTC
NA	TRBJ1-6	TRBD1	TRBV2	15	CASNPTGTADSPLHF	TGTGCCAGCAACCCGACAGGGACGGCGGATTCACCCCTCCACTTT
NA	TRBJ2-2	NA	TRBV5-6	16	CASSLGLGWDTGELFF	TGTGCCAGCAGCTTGGGTCTCGGGTGGGACACCGGGGAGCTGTTTTTT
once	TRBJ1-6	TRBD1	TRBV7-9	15	CASSLGGQGNSPLHF	TGTGCCAGCAGCTTAGGAGGACAGGGTAACTCACCCCTCCACTTT
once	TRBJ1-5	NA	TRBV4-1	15	CASSQEVSPVEPQHF	TGCGCCAGCAGCCAAGAAGTATCCCCGGTGGAGCCCCAGCATTTT
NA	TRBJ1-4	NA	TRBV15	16	CATSRDEAAGGGKLFF	TGTGCCACCAGCAGAGATGAAGCGGCCGGAGGAGGAAAACTGTTTTTT
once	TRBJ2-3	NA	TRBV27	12	CASSHFGDTQYF	TGTGCCAGCAGTCACTTTGGAGATACGCAGTATTTT
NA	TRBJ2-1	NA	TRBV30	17	CAWSSRTSTFSYNEQFF	TGTGCCTGGAGTTCTCGGACATCAACGTTCTCCTACAATGAGCAGTTCTTC
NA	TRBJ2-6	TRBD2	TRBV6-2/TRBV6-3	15	CASSSAGAGANVLTF	TGTGCCAGCAGTTCTGCGGGGGCTGGGGCCAACGTCCTGACTTTC
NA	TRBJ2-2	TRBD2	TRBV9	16	CASSTTSGEGTGELFF	TGTGCCAGCAGCACTACTAGCGGGGAGGGAACCGGGGAGCTGTTTTTT
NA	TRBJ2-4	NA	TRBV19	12	CASWGVGNIQYF	TGTGCCAGTTGGGGGGTGGGAAACATTCAGTACTTC
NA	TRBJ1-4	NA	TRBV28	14	CASSTAATNEKLFF	TGTGCCAGCAGCACAGCTGCAACTAATGAAAAACTGTTTTTT
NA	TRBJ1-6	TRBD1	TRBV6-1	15	CASSERAGGNSPLHF	TGTGCCAGCAGTGAAAGGGCAGGGGGTAATTCACCCCTCCACTTT
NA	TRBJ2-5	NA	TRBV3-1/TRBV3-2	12	CASSQDKETQYF	TGTGCCAGCAGCCAAGATAAAGAGACCCAGTACTTC
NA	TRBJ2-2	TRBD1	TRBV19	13	CASGQGDTGELFF	TGTGCCAGTGGACAGGGGGATACCGGGGAGCTGTTTTTT
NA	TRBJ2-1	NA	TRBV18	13	CASSPSTSVEQFF	TGTGCCAGCTCACCGTCCACGTCGGTCGAGCAGTTCTTC
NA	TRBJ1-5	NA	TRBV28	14	CASRTDSFNQPQHF	TGTGCCAGCAGGACGGACAGTTTCAATCAGCCCCAGCATTTT
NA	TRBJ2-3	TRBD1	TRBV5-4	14	CASSRQGATDTQYF	TGTGCCAGCAGCCGACAGGGGGCCACAGATACGCAGTATTTT
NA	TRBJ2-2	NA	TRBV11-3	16	CASSLNPPGNTGELFF	TGTGCCAGCAGCTTAAATCCGCCAGGGAACACCGGGGAGCTGTTTTTT
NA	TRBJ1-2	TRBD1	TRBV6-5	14	CASSYQGALDGYTF	TGTGCCAGCAGTTACCAGGGGGCTCTAGATGGCTACACCTTC
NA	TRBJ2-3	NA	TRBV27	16	CASSPEGGHQFDTQYF	TGTGCCAGCAGTCCCGAGGGGGGGCACCAGTTTGATACGCAGTATTTT
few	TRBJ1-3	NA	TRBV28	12	CASSPQGNTIYF	TGTGCCAGCAGTCCACAGGGAAACACCATATATTTT
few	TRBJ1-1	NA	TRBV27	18	CASSPRGGRYRMNTEAFF	TGTGCCAGCAGTCCCCGGGGAGGGAGGTATCGGATGAACACTGAAGCTTTCTTT
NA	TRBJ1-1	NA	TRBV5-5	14	CASRLAVGGTEAFF	TGTGCCAGCAGGTTAGCAGTCGGGGGCACTGAAGCTTTCTTT
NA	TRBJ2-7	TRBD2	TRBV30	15	CAWSGGTSSGTEQYF	TGTGCCTGGAGTGGGGGGACTAGCAGCGGTACCGAGCAGTACTTC
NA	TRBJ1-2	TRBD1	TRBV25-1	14	CASSEPDRFYGYTF	TGTGCCAGCAGTGAACCGGACAGGTTCTATGGCTACACCTTC
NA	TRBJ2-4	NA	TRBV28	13	CASSLSPLNIQYF	TGTGCCAGCAGTTTATCCCCCTTAAACATTCAGTACTTC
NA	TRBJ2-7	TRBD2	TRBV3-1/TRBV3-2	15	CASSQGAGPYYEQYF	TGTGCCAGCAGCCAAGGAGCGGGACCCTACTACGAGCAGTACTTC
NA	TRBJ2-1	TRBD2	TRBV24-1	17	CATSDPTSASSYNEQFF	TGTGCCACCAGTGACCCGACTAGCGCCAGCTCCTACAATGAGCAGTTCTTC
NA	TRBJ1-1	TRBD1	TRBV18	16	CASSPSGGYGNTEAFF	TGTGCCAGCTCACCCTCAGGGGGCTACGGAAACACTGAAGCTTTCTTT
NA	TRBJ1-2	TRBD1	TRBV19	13	CASSIGRGDGYTF	TGTGCCAGTAGTATTGGCAGGGGGGATGGCTACACCTTC
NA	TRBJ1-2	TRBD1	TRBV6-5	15	CASGAGQGGHYGYTF	TGTGCCAGCGGGGCGGGACAGGGGGGACACTATGGCTACACCTTC
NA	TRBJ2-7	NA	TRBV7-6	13	CASSINRDSEQYF	TGTGCCAGCAGCATAAACAGGGATTCCGAGCAGTACTTC
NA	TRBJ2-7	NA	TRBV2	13	CASSGLTSYEQYF	TGTGCCAGCAGTGGACTAACTTCCTACGAGCAGTACTTC